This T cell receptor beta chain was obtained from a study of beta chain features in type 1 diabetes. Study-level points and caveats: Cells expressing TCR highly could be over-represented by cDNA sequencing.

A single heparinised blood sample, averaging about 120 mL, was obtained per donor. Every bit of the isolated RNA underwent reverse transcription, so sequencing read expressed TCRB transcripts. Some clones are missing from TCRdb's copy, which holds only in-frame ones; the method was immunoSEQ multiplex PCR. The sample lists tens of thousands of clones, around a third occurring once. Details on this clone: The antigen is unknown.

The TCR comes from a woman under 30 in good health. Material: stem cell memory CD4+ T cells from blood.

The chain's CDR3 is CASSPTKTGNTEAFF. The CDR3 DNA sequence: TGTGCCAGCTCACCAACGAAGACAGGGAACACTGAAGCTTTCTTT. J is TRBJ1-1 and V is TRBV18; D possibly corresponds to TRBD1 (6 bases). Deletions cut 2 bases from V and 1 base from J, with 11 bases between. This CDR3 region has 15 residues. From germline, CDR1 is KGHSH and CDR2 LQKENI.